This TCR beta chain derives from a study of T cell responses to AZD1222 COVID-19 vaccine. The CDR3 loop spans 16 amino acids. The germline gives CDR1 ENHRY, CDR2 SYGVKD. The V and J ends lost 6 bases and 4 bases respectively, with 19 bases between them. Clones were read by immunoSEQ multiplex PCR, and TCRdb kept only the in-frame ones, dropping some. The sample lists about 85,000 clones; around 85% were seen once. This TCR came from an adult who received the AZD1222 COVID-19 vaccine. The chain employs TRBV10-3 and TRBJ1-5; D uncertain. The sequencing used peripheral blood, collected 28 days after the second AZD1222 dose. CDR3 bases: TGTGCCATCAGCGCCCCTTTAGTGGGAGAAAATCAGCCCCAGCATTTT. Translated, it gives CAISAPLVGENQPQHF.